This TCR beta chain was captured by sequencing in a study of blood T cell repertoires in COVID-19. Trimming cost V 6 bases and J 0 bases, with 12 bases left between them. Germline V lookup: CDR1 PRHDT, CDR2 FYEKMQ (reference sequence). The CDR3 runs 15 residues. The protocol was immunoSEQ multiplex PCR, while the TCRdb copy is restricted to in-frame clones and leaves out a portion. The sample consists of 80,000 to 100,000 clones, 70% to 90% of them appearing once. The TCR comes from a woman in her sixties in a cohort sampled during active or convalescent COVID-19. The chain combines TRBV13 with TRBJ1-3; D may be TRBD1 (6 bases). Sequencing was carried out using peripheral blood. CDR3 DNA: TGTGCCAGCAGGCTGAACAGGGCCTCTGGAAACACCATATATTTT. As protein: CASRLNRASGNTIYF. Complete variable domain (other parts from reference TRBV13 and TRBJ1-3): AAGVIQSPRHLIKEKRETATLKCYPIPRHDTVYWYQQGPGQDPQFLISFYEKMQSDKGSIPDRFSAQQFSDYHSELNMSSLELGDSALYFCASRLNRASGNTIYFGEGSWLTVV.